The 28 T cell receptor beta chains below all came from one sample that was sequenced in a study of CD8+CD57+ T cells in acquired aplastic anemia. Profiling of TCR beta VDJ combinations and CDR3 sequences used genomic DNA as template. MiXCR, applied by TCRdb to the reads, yields one record per CDR3 protein. This table holds 400,000 to 600,000 distinct CDR3 sequences, around 30% found once. All patients picked for sequencing had shown, by flow cytometry, an expansion of CD8+CD57+ cells. The material sequenced was sorted CD4+, CD8+, or CD8+CD57+ T cells (not recorded which) from PBMCs. These receptors all stem from a human donor with aplastic anemia.

This clonotype was seen more than once but under ten times. The CDR3 coding sequence is TGTGCCTGGAGACCGGCTGGGGGAACCGGGGAGCAGTACTTC. Amino acids: CAWRPAGGTGEQYF. The chain carries TRBV30 and TRBJ2-7; D is possibly TRBD1 or TRBD2 (5 bases each). The CDR3 consists of 14 residues. V was pared by 3 bases and J by 7 bases, with 19 bases between. CDR1 and CDR2 (germline): GTSNPN, SVGIG (reference sequence).

This chain uses TRBV7-3 with TRBJ2-2; D is undetermined. Trimming cost V 3 bases and J 4 bases, with 6 bases left between them. There are 13 residues in the CDR3. In germline, CDR1 is SGHTA, CDR2 FQGTGA. This CDR3 is CASSFSRTGELFF. The CDR3 coding sequence is TGTGCCAGCAGCTTTTCTCGCACCGGGGAGCTGTTTTTT. The full variable domain, with the rest looked up from reference TRBV7-3 and TRBJ2-2, is GAGVSQTPSNKVTEKGKYVELRCDPISGHTALYWYRQSLGQGPEFLIYFQGTGAADDSGLPNDRFFAVRPEGSVSTLKIQRTERGDSAVYLCASSFSRTGELFFGEGSRLTVL.

This rearrangement joins TRBV4-2 to TRBJ2-3; D gene ambiguous. Germline values: CDR1 LGHNA, CDR2 YNFKEQ. The length of the CDR3 is 13 residues. Trimming took off 7 bases at V and 2 bases at J, with 10 bases between the two ends. The CDR3 DNA follows: TGTGCCAGCAACATCAGGAACACAGATACGCAGTATTTT. As protein: CASNIRNTDTQYF.

The gene calls are TRBV11-1 and TRBJ1-3, with D hard to call. The V gene lost 1 base and the J gene lost 0 bases, with 13 bases spanning the gap. Germline V gene sequence: CDR1 SGHAT, CDR2 FQDESV (reference sequence). This CDR3 contains 17 residues. Here the CDR3 DNA reads TGTGCCAGCAGCTTAGTGCTGGGAAAGATCTCTGGAAACACCATATATTTT. Its protein is CASSLVLGKISGNTIYF.

There are many counts of this clonotype. The rearrangement joins TRBV7-3 to TRBJ2-7, with 9 bases lining up with TRBD1. Germline V gives CDR1 SGHTA, CDR2 FQGTGA. Losses at the gene ends were 9 bases for V and 0 bases for J; bases not matched to a gene: 6. The CDR3 is 14 amino acids. The CDR3 DNA is TGTGCCAGTAGCCTGACAGGGGGCTCCTACGAGCAGTACTTC. Translation: CASSLTGGSYEQYF.

For this clonotype: A much larger clonotype is one base distant, so this may be a read error. The chain recombines TRBV24-1 with TRBJ2-3, with TRBD2 identical over 10 bases. This CDR3 contains 16 residues. In germline, CDR1 is KGHDR, CDR2 SFDVKD. The DNA for the CDR3 is TGTGCCGCCAGTGAAGCAGCGGGAGGGCGCACAGATACGCAGTATTTT. Its protein is CAASEAAGGRTDTQYF.

With respect to this clonotype: One junction end disagrees with the germline gene, perhaps due to a read error. The rearrangement joins TRBV7-9 to TRBJ2-5; D might be TRBD2 (6 bases). CDR1 and CDR2 from the germline V gene are SEHNR and FQNEAQ (reference sequence). The CDR3 runs 15 residues. As DNA, the CDR3 is TGTGCCAGCAGCTTGGCCCGGCGGGGCCAAGAGGCCCAGTACTTC. Its protein is CASSLARRGQEAQYF.

This clonotype has ten or more counts. This chain connects TRBV7-9 to TRBJ1-1, with D uncertain. Germline V gene lookup returns CDR1 SEHNR and CDR2 FQNEAQ (reference sequence). The CDR3 totals 13 residues. V lost 7 bases and J lost 0, with 9 bases in between. For the CDR3, the DNA is TGTGCCAGCATCCAAACTATGAACACTGAAGCTTTCTTT. Translation gives CASIQTMNTEAFF.

This clonotype was found once. The junction and the germline gene differ at one end; a read error may be behind it. The chain joins TRBV25-1 to TRBJ1-6; no reliable D call. CDR1 is MGHDK, CDR2 SYGVNS, per germline. This CDR3 region has 17 residues. Here the CDR3 reads CASSTLEASSYNSPPHF. As DNA, the CDR3 is TGTGCCAGCAGCACCCTAGAAGCGAGCTCCTATAATTCACCCCCCCACTTT.

This clonotype was detected many times. CDR3: CATSGPGTSGGSREQYF. CDR3 nucleotide sequence: TGTGCCACCAGCGGACCTGGAACTAGCGGGGGCTCAAGGGAGCAGTACTTC. The chain joins TRBV15 to TRBJ2-7; 11 nucleotides line up with TRBD2. The CDR3 is 17 residues long. V trimming: 5 bases; J trimming: 7 bases; junction bases outside the gene matches: 16. In germline, CDR1 is LNHNV, CDR2 YYDKDF (reference sequence).

V and J are TRBV6-1 and TRBJ1-2, with D maybe TRBD1 (5 bases). Trimming took 1 base from V and 3 from J, leaving 15 bases between them. This CDR3 has 16 amino acids. Germline V gene lookup returns CDR1 MNHNS and CDR2 SASEGT. In nucleotides, the CDR3 is TGTGCCAGCAGTGAAGTTGTCCTATCGGGGGACTATGGCTACACCTTC. Its protein is CASSEVVLSGDYGYTF.

The CDR3 nucleotides are TGTGCCAGCAGCTTGGTTGCGGCTTACTACAATGAGCAGTTCTTC. Amino acids: CASSLVAAYYNEQFF. The V gene is TRBV5-4, the J gene TRBJ2-1, with unresolved D. This CDR3 is built from 15 residues. The germline V gene encodes CDR1 SGHNT and CDR2 YYREEE (reference sequence). Trimming left V 0 bases short and J 3 bases short, with 10 bases between. Full variable domain (remainder filled in from reference TRBV5-4 and TRBJ2-1): ETGVTQSPTHLIKTRGQQVTLRCSSQSGHNTVSWYQQALGQGPQFIFQYYREEENGRGNFPPRFSGLQFPNYSSELNVNALELDDSALYLCASSLVAAYYNEQFFGPGTRLTVL.

The gene calls are TRBV2 and TRBJ1-2; D call uncertain. With 4 bases removed from V and 6 bases from J, the gap between germline ends came to 6 bases. CDR3 length: 11 residues. Germline CDR1 and CDR2: SNHLY and FYNNEI. CDR3 sequence: CASSAKDGYTF. The CDR3 DNA reads TGTGCCAGCAGTGCAAAGGATGGCTACACCTTC.

This clonotype occurred many times. The chain carries TRBV25-1 and TRBJ2-1; tentative D call: TRBD2 (5 bases). V was pared by 7 bases and J by 10 bases, with 23 bases between. Germline lookup yields CDR1 MGHDK and CDR2 SYGVNS. The CDR3 covers 15 residues. In DNA form, the CDR3 reads TGTGCCAGCATAAGTCTGGGCGACGATGGGAGCGAGCAGTTCTTC. Translation gives CASISLGDDGSEQFF. The full variable domain, with the rest looked up from reference TRBV25-1 and TRBJ2-1, is EADIYQTPRYLVIGTGKKITLECSQTMGHDKMYWYQQDPGMELHLIHYSYGVNSTEKGDLSSESTVSRIRTEHFPLTLESARPSHTSQYLCASISLGDDGSEQFFGPGTRLTVL.

This clonotype was seen a handful of times. This chain joins TRBV11-1 and TRBJ2-1, with 10 bases fitting TRBD2. Germline CDR1 is SGHAT and CDR2 is FQDESV (reference sequence). CDR3 length: 16 residues. With V trimmed by 4 bases and J by 8 bases, 11 bases remained unmatched. The CDR3: CASSSNQREGRYEQFF. DNA of the CDR3: TGTGCCAGCAGCTCCAACCAGCGGGAGGGCCGGTATGAGCAGTTCTTC. The full variable domain, rest sourced from reference TRBV11-1 and TRBJ2-1, is EAEVAQSPRYKITEKSQAVAFWCDPISGHATLYWYRQILGQGPELLVQFQDESVVDDSQLPKDRFSAERLKGVDSTLKIQPAELGDSAMYLCASSSNQREGRYEQFFGPGTRLTVL.

This clonotype was observed a handful of times. This may be a read error, as it is one base from a much larger clone. The chain recombines TRBV10-3 with TRBJ2-5; 13 bases align to TRBD2. Germline loops: CDR1 ENHRY, CDR2 SYGVKD. With 10 bases clipped from V and 4 bases from J, the junction kept 6 bases outside the gene matches. The CDR3 length is 14 residues. The CDR3 DNA follows: TGTGCCACCGGACTAGCGGGGGATCTAGAGACCCAGTACTTC. Translated, it gives CATGLAGDLETQYF.

As DNA, the CDR3 is TGTGCCAGCAGCAACCTCGGGACAGCCTACGAGCAGTACTTC. It codes for CASSNLGTAYEQYF. The chain joins TRBV2 to TRBJ2-7; 7 bases map to TRBD1. Germline loops: CDR1 SNHLY, CDR2 FYNNEI. The CDR3 totals 14 residues. V was pared by 6 bases and J by 2 bases, with 7 bases of the junction left unmatched.

This clonotype occurred many times. The chain couples TRBV5-1 to TRBJ1-2; no firm D call. Trimming left V 4 bases short and J 6 bases short, with 16 bases between. CDR1 is SGHRS, CDR2 YFSETQ, per germline. The CDR3 consists of 14 residues. The CDR3 DNA sequence: TGCGCCAGCAGCCGATTAAATGACGGCCATGGCTACACCTTC. It encodes CASSRLNDGHGYTF.

This clonotype was seen repeatedly, ten times or more. The rearrangement uses TRBV20-1 and TRBJ1-6; 7 bases line up with TRBD1. The CDR3 extends over 13 amino acids. Germline V CDR1 and CDR2: DFQATT, SNEGSKA (reference sequence). The ends lost 5 bases at V and 8 bases at J; junction bases unmatched: 6. CDR3 sequence: CSAHRGSDSPLHF. As DNA, the CDR3 is TGCAGTGCTCACAGGGGCAGTGATTCACCCCTCCACTTT.

In regard to this clonotype: One end of the junction is discordant with germline, which a read error may explain. The V and J genes are TRBV10-3 and TRBJ1-6, with 7 nucleotides matching TRBD1. The CDR3 spans 12 residues. Per the germline V gene, CDR1 is ENHRY and CDR2 is SYGVKD. CDR3 in amino acids: CAISPGGPPFHF. Written as DNA, the CDR3 is TGTGCCATCAGTCCAGGGGGGCCACCCTTCCACTTT.

This clonotype was counted ten times or more. The chain joins TRBV29-1 to TRBJ1-2, with D unresolved. Trimming shortened V by 6 bases and J by 1 base, and 12 bases separated the two germline ends. The CDR3 is 13 residues long. Germline-derived CDR1 and CDR2 are SQVTM and ANQGSEA. CDR3 region: CSVRPALNYGYTF. The CDR3 region has the DNA TGCAGCGTCCGACCCGCACTTAACTATGGCTACACCTTC.

V gene TRBV6-2 or TRBV6-3 combines with J gene TRBJ1-3, with a possible D match to TRBD1 (5 bases). CDR3 length: 15 residues. Looked up from germline, CDR1 is MNHEY and CDR2 is SVGEGT. V was pared by 6 bases and J by 4 bases, with 16 bases between. The CDR3 is CASRALRGLGNTIYF. The CDR3 nucleotides are TGTGCCAGCAGAGCCCTCCGGGGCCTCGGAAACACCATATATTTT.

This clonotype was found a few times. V usage is TRBV9 and J usage is TRBJ1-2; a possible D gene is TRBD1 (5 bases). The CDR3 sequence is 19 residues long. Germline lookup yields CDR1 SGDLS and CDR2 YYNGEE. V was cut by 4 bases and J by 1 base, with 26 bases left in between. Here the CDR3 reads CASSTLDRTGWGGNYGYTF. CDR3 bases: TGTGCCAGCAGCACCCTGGACCGGACCGGCTGGGGGGGTAACTATGGCTACACCTTC.

Comment on this clonotype: At one of its ends the junction is not consistent with the germline gene, which may arise from a read error. The V and J genes are TRBV20-1 and TRBJ2-7; D perhaps matches TRBD2 (7 bases). The CDR3 contains 14 residues. Germline CDR1 reads DFQATT; CDR2 reads SNEGSKA (reference sequence). The CDR3 reads CSASSARGAYERYF. In nucleotides, the CDR3 is TGCAGTGCTAGTTCCGCCCGGGGGGCCTACGAGCGGTACTTC.

The table lists this clonotype with a count of one. A much larger clone differs from this one at a single base, so this may be a read error. The chain employs TRBV19 and TRBJ1-6, with D unresolved. CDR3 length: 13 residues. V lost 9 bases, J lost 3 bases, and 9 bases lay in between. In germline, CDR1 is LNHDA, CDR2 SQIVND (reference sequence). CDR3 sequence reads: CASSRGYNSPLHF. The CDR3 region has the DNA TGTGCCAGCAGCCGGGGCTATAATTCACCCCTCCACTTT.

This clonotype was seen at least ten times. The chain employs TRBV15 and TRBJ2-5; D possibly corresponds to TRBD2 (5 bases). The V end lost 2 bases, the J end lost 1 base, and 8 bases lay between the germline ends. Germline V gene data show CDR1 as LNHNV and CDR2 as YYDKDF (reference sequence). The CDR3 sequence is 14 residues long. CDR3 bases: TGTGCCACCAGCAGATCCGGGATCCAAGAGACCCAGTACTTC. Translated: CATSRSGIQETQYF.

This chain joins TRBV29-1 and TRBJ2-1; 13 nucleotides match TRBD2. The germline CDR1 and CDR2 sequences are SQVTM and ANQGSEA. The J segment lost 2 bases and the V segment lost 1 base, leaving 2 bases of the junction unmatched. The CDR3 loop spans 16 amino acids. The CDR3 DNA sequence: TGCAGCGTTGAAGGGACTAGCGGGGGTACCTACAATGAGCAGTTCTTC. Protein: CSVEGTSGGTYNEQFF.

The sample holds a few counts of this clonotype. V usage is TRBV19 and J usage is TRBJ1-3; possible D gene TRBD1, 5 bases. The CDR3 has 17 amino acids. Per the germline V gene, CDR1 is LNHDA and CDR2 is SQIVND (reference sequence). With 1 base removed from V and 0 bases from J, the gap between germline ends came to 13 bases. The CDR3 loop is CASSIGTWGSSGNTIYF. CDR3 DNA sequence: TGTGCCAGTAGTATAGGTACCTGGGGCAGCTCTGGAAACACCATATATTTT. The whole variable domain, remainder taken from reference TRBV19 and TRBJ1-3, is DGGITQSPKYLFRKEGQNVTLSCEQNLNHDAMYWYRQDPGQGLRLIYYSQIVNDFQKGDIAEGYSVSREKKESFPLTVTSAQKNPTAFYLCASSIGTWGSSGNTIYFGEGSWLTVV.